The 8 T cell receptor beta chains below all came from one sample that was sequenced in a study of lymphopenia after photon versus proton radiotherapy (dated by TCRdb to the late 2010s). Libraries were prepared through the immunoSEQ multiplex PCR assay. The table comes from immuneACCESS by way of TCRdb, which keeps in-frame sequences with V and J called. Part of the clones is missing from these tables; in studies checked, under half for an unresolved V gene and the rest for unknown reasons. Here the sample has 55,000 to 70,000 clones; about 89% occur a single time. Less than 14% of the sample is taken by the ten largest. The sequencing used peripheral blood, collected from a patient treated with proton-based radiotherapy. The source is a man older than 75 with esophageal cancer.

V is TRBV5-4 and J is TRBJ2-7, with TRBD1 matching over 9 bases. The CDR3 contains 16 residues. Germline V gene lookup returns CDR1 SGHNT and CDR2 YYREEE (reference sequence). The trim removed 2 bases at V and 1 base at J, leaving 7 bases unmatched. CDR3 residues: CASSFKRQGGSYEQYF. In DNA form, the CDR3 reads TGTGCCAGCAGCTTTAAGAGACAGGGGGGTTCCTACGAGCAGTACTTC.

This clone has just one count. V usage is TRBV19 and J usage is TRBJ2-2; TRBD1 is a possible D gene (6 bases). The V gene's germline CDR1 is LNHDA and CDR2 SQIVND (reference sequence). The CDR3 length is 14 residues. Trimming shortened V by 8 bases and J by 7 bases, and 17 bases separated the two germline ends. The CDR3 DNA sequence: TGTGCCAGTGTACGGGCAGGGGAGATCGGGGAGCTGTTTTTT. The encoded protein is CASVRAGEIGELFF.

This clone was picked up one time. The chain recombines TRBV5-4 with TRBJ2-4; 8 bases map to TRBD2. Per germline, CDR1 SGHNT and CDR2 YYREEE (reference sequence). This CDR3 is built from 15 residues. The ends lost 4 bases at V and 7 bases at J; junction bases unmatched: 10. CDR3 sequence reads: CASSPEREPGNIQYF. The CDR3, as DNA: TGTGCCAGCAGCCCCGAGCGGGAGCCCGGGAACATTCAGTACTTC.

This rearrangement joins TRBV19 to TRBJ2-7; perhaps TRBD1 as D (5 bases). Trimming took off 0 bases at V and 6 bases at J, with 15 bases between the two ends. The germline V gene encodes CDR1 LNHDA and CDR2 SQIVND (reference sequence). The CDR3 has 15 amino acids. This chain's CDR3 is CASSIDESRGFEQYF. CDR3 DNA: TGTGCCAGTAGTATAGATGAAAGTAGGGGCTTCGAGCAGTACTTC.

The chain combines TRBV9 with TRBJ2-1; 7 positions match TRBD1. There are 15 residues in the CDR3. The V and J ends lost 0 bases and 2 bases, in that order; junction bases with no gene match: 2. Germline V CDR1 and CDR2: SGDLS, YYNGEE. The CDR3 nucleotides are TGTGCCAGCAGCGTAGTAGGGGGCACCTACAATGAGCAGTTCTTC. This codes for CASSVVGGTYNEQFF.

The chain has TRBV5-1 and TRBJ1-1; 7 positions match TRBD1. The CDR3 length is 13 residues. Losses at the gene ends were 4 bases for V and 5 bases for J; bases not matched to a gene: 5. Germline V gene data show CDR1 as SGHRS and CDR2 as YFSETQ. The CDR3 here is CASSPGGKTEAFF. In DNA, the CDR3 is TGCGCCAGCAGCCCAGGGGGGAAGACTGAAGCTTTCTTT.

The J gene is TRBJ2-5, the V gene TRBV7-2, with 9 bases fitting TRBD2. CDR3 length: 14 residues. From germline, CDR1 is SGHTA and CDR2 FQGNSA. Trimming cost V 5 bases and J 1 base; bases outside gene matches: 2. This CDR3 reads CASSPGLAQETQYF. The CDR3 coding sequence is TGTGCCAGCAGCCCGGGACTAGCCCAAGAGACCCAGTACTTC.

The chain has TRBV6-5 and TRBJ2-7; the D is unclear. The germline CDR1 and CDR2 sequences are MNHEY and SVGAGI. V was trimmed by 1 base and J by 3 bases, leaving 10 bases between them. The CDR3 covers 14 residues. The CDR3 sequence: CASSYWAEGYEQYF. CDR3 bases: TGTGCCAGCAGTTACTGGGCAGAAGGCTACGAGCAGTACTTC.